These 5 T cell receptor beta chains originate from one sample sequenced in a study of CD8+ T cells in alopecia areata. The sample's treatment: oral pan-JAK inhibitor, 5-10 mg twice daily. Extracted RNA was reverse transcribed, and the resulting cDNA served as sequencing template. The method was immunoSEQ multiplex PCR; TCRdb's version includes in-frame clones alone and lacks a portion of them. The table lists 95,000 to 100,000 clones, roughly three fifths of them singletons. Sequenced here: CD8+ T cells sorted from blood, sampled at week 4, from a patient treated with tofacitinib. The origin of the receptors is a human donor with alopecia areata.

The chain joins TRBV9 to TRBJ2-7, with D perhaps given as TRBD1 or TRBD2 (5 bases each). Germline lookup yields CDR1 SGDLS and CDR2 YYNGEE. V gave up 1 base and J gave up 2 bases, with 13 bases separating them. The CDR3 extends over 15 amino acids. In nucleotides, the CDR3 is TGTGCCAGCAGCGTAATGGGGGACCCTACCTACGAGCAGTACTTC. As protein: CASSVMGDPTYEQYF. The full variable domain, its missing parts supplied by reference TRBV9 and TRBJ2-7, is DSGVTQTPKHLITATGQRVTLRCSPRSGDLSVYWYQQSLDQGLQFLIQYYNGEERAKGNILERFSAQQFPDLHSELNLSSLELGDSALYFCASSVMGDPTYEQYFGPGTRLTVT.

This clone showed up just a few times. This chain uses TRBV9 with TRBJ2-7; tentatively, D is TRBD1 (5 bases). This CDR3 region has 14 residues. The V gene's germline CDR1 is SGDLS and CDR2 YYNGEE. Between the trimmed V and J ends, which lost 0 bases and 0 bases, there was a span of 7 bases. CDR3 region: CASSVGQSSYEQYF. CDR3 coding DNA: TGTGCCAGCAGCGTAGGACAGAGCTCCTACGAGCAGTACTTC.

The CDR3 here is CASGGQGGYEQYF. CDR3 in DNA: TGTGCCAGCGGCGGACAGGGTGGCTACGAGCAGTACTTC. The chain employs TRBV13 and TRBJ2-7; TRBD1 matches 8 bases. Germline CDR1 reads PRHDT; CDR2 reads FYEKMQ (reference sequence). The CDR3 length is 13 residues. Trimming removed 8 bases from V and 3 bases from J; junction bases left unmatched: 6.

The rearrangement joins TRBV5-1 to TRBJ2-7; a possible D gene is TRBD1 (6 bases). Trimming pared 1 base from V and 5 bases from J, leaving 16 bases between. The germline CDR1 and CDR2 sequences are SGHRS and YFSETQ. This CDR3 has 15 residues. CDR3 in amino acids: CASSLFGGPQDEQYF. Written as DNA, the CDR3 is TGCGCCAGCAGCTTGTTTGGGGGCCCCCAGGACGAGCAGTACTTC.

The chain combines TRBV7-9 with TRBJ2-1; D perhaps matches TRBD2 (6 bases). This CDR3 region has 14 residues. Per the germline V gene, CDR1 is SEHNR and CDR2 is FQNEAQ (reference sequence). The germline V and J ends were trimmed by 5 bases and 4 bases, with 12 bases remaining between them. CDR3 coding DNA: TGTGCCAGCAGCGTCACTAGCAATTACAATGAGCAGTTCTTC. Its protein is CASSVTSNYNEQFF.